A single sample is the source of the 30 T cell receptor beta chains below, sequenced in a study of radiation and T cells in renal cell carcinoma. Time point: blood 2 weeks post-SBRT. The treatment was: 15 Gy SBRT to primary tumor, nephrectomy 4 weeks later. Only in-frame clones appear in the TCRdb table, and some are missing; sequencing was by immunoSEQ multiplex PCR. The repertoire has fewer than 150,000 clones, 88% of them found once; the top ten carry almost 6%. The material sequenced was blood, taken from a patient whose treatment included radiotherapy and nephrectomy. These receptors originate from a woman aged 70-85 years with renal cell carcinoma.

This chain joins TRBV28 and TRBJ1-1; 7 positions agree with TRBD1. V gave up 6 bases and J gave up 5 bases; unmatched junction bases: 6. The CDR3 runs to 13 residues. Germline CDR1 is MDHEN and CDR2 is SYDVKM. CDR3 in DNA: TGTGCCAGCAGAGAGACAGGGCGGACTGAAGCTTTCTTT. This translates into CASRETGRTEAFF. Together with reference TRBV28 and TRBJ1-1, the CDR3 gives the full variable domain: DVKVTQSSRYLVKRTGEKVFLECVQDMDHENMFWYRQDPGLGLRLIYFSYDVKMKEKGDIPEGYSVSREKKERFSLILESASTNQTSMYLCASRETGRTEAFFGQGTRLTVV.

V gene TRBV6-5 combines with J gene TRBJ2-7; the match to TRBD2 covers 7 bases. V was pared by 4 bases and J by 3 bases, with 3 bases of the junction left unmatched. The germline V gene encodes CDR1 MNHEY and CDR2 SVGAGI. The CDR3 length is 13 residues. This CDR3 reads CASSSTSDYEQYF. The CDR3 nucleotides read TGTGCCAGCAGTTCCACTAGCGACTACGAGCAGTACTTC.

The rearrangement joins TRBV19 to TRBJ2-1, with 7 bases that match TRBD1. Germline CDR1 is LNHDA and CDR2 is SQIVND (reference sequence). The V segment lost 3 bases and the J segment 4 bases; nucleotides outside the gene matches: 9. This CDR3 is 16 amino acids long. CDR3 in amino acids: CASSMGVLRGYNEQFF. The CDR3 nucleotides are TGTGCCAGTAGTATGGGGGTCCTCAGGGGGTACAATGAGCAGTTCTTC.

V and J are TRBV6-5 and TRBJ1-1, with unresolved D. The length of the CDR3 is 13 residues. Germline assignment: CDR1 MNHEY and CDR2 SVGAGI. V lost 5 bases and J lost 0, with 7 bases in between. Here the CDR3 DNA reads TGTGCCAGCAGTATAACAGTGAACACTGAAGCTTTCTTT. This codes for CASSITVNTEAFF.

V is TRBV19 and J is TRBJ2-2, with TRBD1 matching 8 bases. Trimming removed 1 base from V and 4 bases from J; junction bases left unmatched: 2. Per germline, CDR1 LNHDA and CDR2 SQIVND (reference sequence). The CDR3 extends over 15 amino acids. CDR3 nucleotides: TGTGCCAGTAGTATAGCAGGGGGCGGCACCGGGGAGCTGTTTTTT. This translates into CASSIAGGGTGELFF.

The chain recombines TRBV6-1 with TRBJ2-7, with 7 bases lining up with TRBD2. The CDR3 sequence is 14 residues long. The junction had 2 bases not matched to a gene; V was cut back by 0 bases and J by 3 bases. Germline CDR1 reads MNHNS; CDR2 reads SASEGT. CDR3 in amino acids: CASSEALAGYEQYF. For the CDR3, the DNA is TGTGCCAGCAGTGAAGCATTAGCGGGCTACGAGCAGTACTTC.

V is TRBV6-1 and J is TRBJ1-3; 8 nucleotides match TRBD1. The length of the CDR3 is 14 residues. J was trimmed by 0 bases and V by 9 bases; bases with no gene match: 4. Germline loops: CDR1 MNHNS, CDR2 SASEGT. The CDR3 bases are TGTGCCAGTTCCACAGGGGGCTCTGGAAACACCATATATTTT. It encodes CASSTGGSGNTIYF.

CDR3 residues: CASSLHGHPSTDTQYF. The CDR3 bases are TGTGCCAGCAGCTTGCATGGCCATCCTAGCACAGATACGCAGTATTTT. The rearrangement links TRBV5-8 to TRBJ2-3; D uncertain. The CDR3 is made up of 16 amino acids. Germline loops: CDR1 SGHTS, CDR2 YDEGEE. Trimming took off 1 base at V and 0 bases at J, with 12 bases between the two ends.

This clone was recorded once. The chain uses TRBV2 and TRBJ2-7; either TRBD1 or TRBD2 may fit D (5 bases each). CDR1 and CDR2 from the germline V gene are SNHLY and FYNNEI. Trimming removed 3 bases at V and 11 bases at J, with 14 bases between. The CDR3 is 12 residues long. CDR3 sequence reads: CASSDKRQGKYF. CDR3 nucleotides: TGTGCCAGCAGTGATAAGCGGCAGGGCAAGTACTTC.

J is TRBJ2-3 and V is TRBV9, with 14 bases fitting TRBD2. Looked up from germline, CDR1 is SGDLS and CDR2 is YYNGEE. Losses at the gene ends were 4 bases for V and 6 bases for J; bases not matched to a gene: 10. This CDR3 is 17 amino acids long. The CDR3 nucleotides are TGTGCCAGCAGCCCCAATCGACTAGCGGGGGGGCCGGATACGCAGTATTTT. Its translation is CASSPNRLAGGPDTQYF.

This clone came up once. This chain links TRBV6-1 with TRBJ1-5, with D possibly being TRBD1 (6 bases). Germline CDR1 reads MNHNS; CDR2 reads SASEGT. CDR3 length equals 15 residues. V was pared by 7 bases and J by 6 bases, with 19 bases between. CDR3 residues: CASKPGGGRSQPQHF. The DNA of the CDR3 is TGTGCCAGCAAGCCCGGCGGGGGCAGAAGTCAGCCCCAGCATTTT.

The chain carries TRBV9 and TRBJ2-7; 9 bases map to TRBD2. CDR1 and CDR2 (germline): SGDLS, YYNGEE. Trimming at V came to 0 bases and at J to 3 bases, leaving 4 bases not matched to a gene. The CDR3 extends over 15 amino acids. CDR3 coding DNA: TGTGCCAGCAGCGTAGGGCAGCGGGGGGACTACGAGCAGTACTTC. Its protein is CASSVGQRGDYEQYF.

As regards this clone: Other DNA sequences in this specimen translate into the identical CDR3. The chain combines TRBV5-1 with TRBJ2-3; maybe TRBD1 (6 bases). This CDR3 spans 15 amino acids. The germline V gene has CDR1 SGHRS and CDR2 YFSETQ. Deletions cut 0 bases from V and 1 base from J, with 9 bases between. CDR3 sequence reads: CASSLDRVGTDTQYF. For the CDR3, the DNA is TGCGCCAGCAGCTTGGACAGGGTTGGCACAGATACGCAGTATTTT.

V is TRBV20-1 and J is TRBJ1-1, with D possibly being TRBD1 (5 bases). The CDR3 runs 11 residues. Per the germline V gene, CDR1 is DFQATT and CDR2 is SNEGSKA (reference sequence). Trimming pared 0 bases from V and 10 bases from J, leaving 9 bases between. The CDR3 reads CSARDGGRAFF. CDR3 bases: TGCAGTGCTAGAGATGGGGGTAGAGCTTTCTTT.

The rearrangement links TRBV27 to TRBJ2-5; D remains unclear. The ends were cut back, 6 bases at V and 2 bases at J, with 4 bases in the middle. This CDR3 comprises 11 residues. CDR1 and CDR2 (germline): MNHEY, SMNVEV (reference sequence). The CDR3 DNA sequence: TGTGCCAGCAGGGTTCAAGAGACCCAGTACTTC. It is translated as CASRVQETQYF.

This clone was observed a single time. The gene calls are TRBV19 and TRBJ2-1, with TRBD2 matching over 12 bases. Losses at the gene ends were 5 bases for V and 0 bases for J; bases not matched to a gene: 8. Germline loops: CDR1 LNHDA, CDR2 SQIVND (reference sequence). CDR3 size: 18 residues. The CDR3 DNA reads TGTGCCAGTAGTGGTCTAGCGGGGGGGTTGAGCTCCTACAATGAGCAGTTCTTC. Its translation: CASSGLAGGLSSYNEQFF.

The V call is TRBV4-1, the J call TRBJ1-2; maybe TRBD1 (5 bases). The V end lost 0 bases, the J end lost 2 bases, and 10 bases lay between the germline ends. Germline V gene sequence: CDR1 MGHRA, CDR2 YSYEKL. The CDR3 has 15 residues. CDR3 sequence: CASSQEGQGNYGYTF. CDR3 nucleotides: TGCGCCAGCAGCCAAGAAGGGCAGGGCAACTATGGCTACACCTTC.

The rearrangement links TRBV18 to TRBJ2-7; no definite D call. V dropped 5 bases and J dropped 0 bases, with 11 bases sitting between them. This CDR3 spans 14 amino acids. Germline V gene lookup returns CDR1 KGHSH and CDR2 LQKENI. CDR3 DNA: TGTGCCAGCTCATCCGGACGTGGCTCCTACGAGCAGTACTTC. As protein: CASSSGRGSYEQYF.

The V gene is TRBV4-1, the J gene TRBJ1-2; TRBD1 matches at 9 bases. The CDR3 runs to 15 residues. The V and J ends lost 3 bases and 4 bases, in that order; junction bases with no gene match: 6. From germline, CDR1 is MGHRA and CDR2 YSYEKL. The CDR3 here is CASSQAGTGIYGYTF. The CDR3 region has the DNA TGCGCCAGCAGCCAGGCCGGGACAGGGATCTATGGCTACACCTTC.

V is TRBV14 and J is TRBJ2-5; tentatively, D is TRBD1 or TRBD2 (5 bases each). CDR3 length equals 14 residues. CDR1 is SGHDN and CDR2 is FVKESK in the germline V gene. V lost 2 bases and J 2 bases, leaving 9 bases between the germline ends. The CDR3, as DNA: TGTGCCAGCAGCCAAAGGGACCTACAAGAGACCCAGTACTTC. This encodes CASSQRDLQETQYF.

This chain uses TRBV5-1 with TRBJ2-3; D not certain. The CDR3 is made up of 13 amino acids. CDR1 is SGHRS, CDR2 YFSETQ, per germline. V was pared by 0 bases and J by 1 base, with 3 bases between. CDR3 sequence: CASSLVGTDTQYF. CDR3 sequence (DNA): TGCGCCAGCAGCTTGGTCGGCACAGATACGCAGTATTTT.

V and J are TRBV7-8 and TRBJ2-1; unclear D gene. CDR1 and CDR2 from the germline V gene are SGHVS and FQNEAQ. This CDR3 region has 13 residues. V lost 2 bases and J lost 8, with 10 bases in between. As DNA, the CDR3 is TGTGCCAGCAGCTTAAGACCTGTAGATGAGCAGTTCTTC. Amino acids: CASSLRPVDEQFF.

The rearrangement joins TRBV5-6 to TRBJ1-2; 11 nucleotides match TRBD1. The J segment lost 4 bases and the V segment lost 4 bases, leaving 12 bases of the junction unmatched. The CDR3 totals 17 residues. CDR1 is SGHDT and CDR2 is YYEEEE in the germline V gene. This CDR3 reads CASSTGGQGAGSYGYTF. In nucleotides, the CDR3 is TGTGCCAGCAGCACTGGAGGACAGGGGGCTGGGAGCTATGGCTACACCTTC.

V is TRBV7-2 and J is TRBJ1-2; D is perhaps TRBD1 (6 bases). Trimming removed 5 bases from V and 4 bases from J, with 11 bases in between. This CDR3 region has 13 residues. CDR1 is SGHTA and CDR2 is FQGNSA in the germline V gene. The CDR3 bases are TGTGCCAGCAGCCGGAGGGGGGCCTATGGCTACACCTTC. Its translation is CASSRRGAYGYTF.

The rearrangement links TRBV7-6 to TRBJ2-2; D gene ambiguous. The CDR3 loop spans 13 amino acids. Germline V lookup: CDR1 SGHVS, CDR2 FNYEAQ. Trimming removed 5 bases from V and 5 bases from J, with 9 bases in between. The CDR3 protein is CASSPPWTGELFF. Written as DNA, the CDR3 is TGTGCCAGCAGCCCACCGTGGACCGGGGAGCTGTTTTTT.

This clone appeared once. The chain recombines TRBV5-1 with TRBJ2-3, with 9 bases fitting TRBD2. Germline trimming cut 3 bases from V and 4 bases from J; bases unmatched to any gene: 9. From germline, CDR1 is SGHRS and CDR2 YFSETQ. This CDR3 spans 16 amino acids. The CDR3 bases are TGCGCCAGCAGCTGGGGTGGCGGGGGGGTTCCAGATACGCAGTATTTT. It translates to CASSWGGGGVPDTQYF.

As for this clone: Its ends do not fully match the called genes, so a read error is possible. V gene TRBV18 combines with J gene TRBJ1-5; 8 bases are shared with TRBD1. The length of the CDR3 is 15 residues. The germline V gene has CDR1 KGHSH and CDR2 LQKENI. CDR3 sequence reads: CASSPQGVGNQPQHF. DNA of the CDR3: TGTGCCAGCTCCCCACAGGGGGTAGGCAATCAGCCCCAGCATTTT.

V and J are TRBV4-3 and TRBJ1-6; D is perhaps TRBD1 (6 bases). V lost 4 bases, J lost 10 bases, and 17 bases lay in between. CDR1 is LGHNA and CDR2 is YSLEER in the germline V gene. This CDR3 spans 15 amino acids. As DNA, the CDR3 is TGCGCCAGCAGCCCCACCCAGACGAGGGGGTCACCCCTCCACTTT. Translating gives CASSPTQTRGSPLHF.

This clone was detected once. This sequence joins TRBV5-4 and TRBJ1-3, with no clear D. Between the trimmed V and J ends, which lost 4 bases and 4 bases, there was a span of 18 bases. This CDR3 comprises 16 residues. Germline V gene sequence: CDR1 SGHNT, CDR2 YYREEE (reference sequence). The CDR3 DNA reads TGTGCCAGCAGCCGCTCCGGACTGACGGAGGGAAACACCATATATTTT. Its translation: CASSRSGLTEGNTIYF.

This chain links TRBV5-1 with TRBJ1-1, with a weak D call TRBD1 (5 bases). CDR3 length: 14 amino acids. The germline gives CDR1 SGHRS, CDR2 YFSETQ. Trimming took 0 bases from V and 0 from J, leaving 6 bases between them. CDR3 in amino acids: CASSLETVNTEAFF. The CDR3 DNA reads TGCGCCAGCAGCTTGGAGACAGTGAACACTGAAGCTTTCTTT.